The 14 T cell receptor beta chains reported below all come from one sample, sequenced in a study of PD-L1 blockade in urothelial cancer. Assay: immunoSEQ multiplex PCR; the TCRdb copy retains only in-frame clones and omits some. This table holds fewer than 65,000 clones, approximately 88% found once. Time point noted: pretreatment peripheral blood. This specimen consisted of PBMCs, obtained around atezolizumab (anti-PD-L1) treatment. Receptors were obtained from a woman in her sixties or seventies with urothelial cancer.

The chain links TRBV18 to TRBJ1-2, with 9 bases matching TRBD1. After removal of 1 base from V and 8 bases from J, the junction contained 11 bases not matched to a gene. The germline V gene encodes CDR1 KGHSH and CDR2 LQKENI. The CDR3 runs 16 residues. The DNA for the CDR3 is TGTGCCAGCTCACCACAAGCTGGGACAGGGAGCCAGGGCTACACCTTC. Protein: CASSPQAGTGSQGYTF.

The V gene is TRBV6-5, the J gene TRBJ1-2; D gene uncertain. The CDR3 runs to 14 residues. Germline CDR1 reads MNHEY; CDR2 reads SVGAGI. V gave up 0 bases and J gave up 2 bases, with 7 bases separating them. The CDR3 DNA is TGTGCCAGCAGTTACTCTTACACGAACTATGGCTACACCTTC. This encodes CASSYSYTNYGYTF.

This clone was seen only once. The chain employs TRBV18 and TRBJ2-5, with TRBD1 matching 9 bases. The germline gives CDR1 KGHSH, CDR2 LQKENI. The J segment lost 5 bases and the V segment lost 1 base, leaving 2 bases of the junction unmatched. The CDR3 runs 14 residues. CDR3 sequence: CASSPLDRGETQYF. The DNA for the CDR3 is TGTGCCAGCTCACCACTTGACAGGGGGGAGACCCAGTACTTC.

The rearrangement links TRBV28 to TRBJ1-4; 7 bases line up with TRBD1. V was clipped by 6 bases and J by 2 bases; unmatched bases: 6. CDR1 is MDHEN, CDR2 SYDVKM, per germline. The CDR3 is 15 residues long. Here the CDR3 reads CASRRQGSTNEKLFF. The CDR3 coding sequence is TGTGCCAGCAGAAGACAGGGCTCGACTAATGAAAAACTGTTTTTT.

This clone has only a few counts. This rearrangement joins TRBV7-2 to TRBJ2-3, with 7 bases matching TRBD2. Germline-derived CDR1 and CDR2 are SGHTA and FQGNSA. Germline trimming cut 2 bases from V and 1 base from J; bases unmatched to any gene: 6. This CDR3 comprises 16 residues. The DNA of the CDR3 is TGTGCCAGCAGCTTACGGCTAGCGGAAGGCACAGATACGCAGTATTTT. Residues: CASSLRLAEGTDTQYF.

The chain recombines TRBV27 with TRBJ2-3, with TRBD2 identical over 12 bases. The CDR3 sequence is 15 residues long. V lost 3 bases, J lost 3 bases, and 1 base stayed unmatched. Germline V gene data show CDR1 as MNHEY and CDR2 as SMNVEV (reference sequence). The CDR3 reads CASSFGLAGTDTQYF. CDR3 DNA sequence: TGTGCCAGCAGTTTCGGACTAGCGGGAACAGATACGCAGTATTTT.

The chain's CDR3 is CASSGLADQSTDTQYF. As DNA, the CDR3 is TGTGCCAGCAGTGGCCTAGCGGACCAAAGCACAGATACGCAGTATTTT. The gene calls are TRBV27 and TRBJ2-3; 7 nucleotides agree with TRBD2. V shed 5 bases, J shed 0 bases, and the junction held 8 bases outside the gene matches. There are 16 residues in the CDR3. The germline V gene has CDR1 MNHEY and CDR2 SMNVEV (reference sequence).

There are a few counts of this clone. The CDR3 region has the DNA TGTGCCAGCAGAACCGGGACTAGCGACTCGGATACGCAGTATTTT. Translated, it gives CASRTGTSDSDTQYF. The chain uses TRBV5-4 and TRBJ2-3, with 10 bases aligning to TRBD2. CDR1 and CDR2 (germline): SGHNT, YYREEE (reference sequence). The CDR3 length is 15 residues. The J segment lost 6 bases and the V segment lost 5 bases, leaving 9 bases of the junction unmatched.

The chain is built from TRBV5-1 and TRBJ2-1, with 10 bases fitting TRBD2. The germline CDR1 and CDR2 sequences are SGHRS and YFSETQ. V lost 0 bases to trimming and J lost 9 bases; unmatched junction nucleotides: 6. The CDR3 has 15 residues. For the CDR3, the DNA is TGCGCCAGCAGCTTGGAGGGGCTAGCGGGAGCTGAGCAGTTCTTC. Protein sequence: CASSLEGLAGAEQFF. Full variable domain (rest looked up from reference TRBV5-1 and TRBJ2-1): KAGVTQTPRYLIKTRGQQVTLSCSPISGHRSVSWYQQTPGQGLQFLFEYFSETQRNKGNFPGRFSGRQFSNSRSEMNVSTLELGDSALYLCASSLEGLAGAEQFFGPGTRLTVL.

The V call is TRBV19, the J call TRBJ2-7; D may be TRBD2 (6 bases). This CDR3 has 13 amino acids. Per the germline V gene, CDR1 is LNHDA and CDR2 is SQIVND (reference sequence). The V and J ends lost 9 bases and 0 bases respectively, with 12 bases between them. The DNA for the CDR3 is TGTGCCAGCGCCTGGGGGGTCTCCTACGAGCAGTACTTC. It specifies CASAWGVSYEQYF.

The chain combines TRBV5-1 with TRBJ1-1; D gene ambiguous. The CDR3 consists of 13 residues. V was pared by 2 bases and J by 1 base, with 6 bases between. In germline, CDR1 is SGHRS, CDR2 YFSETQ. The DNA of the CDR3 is TGCGCCAGCAGCTTTAACAGGAACACTGAAGCTTTCTTT. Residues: CASSFNRNTEAFF.

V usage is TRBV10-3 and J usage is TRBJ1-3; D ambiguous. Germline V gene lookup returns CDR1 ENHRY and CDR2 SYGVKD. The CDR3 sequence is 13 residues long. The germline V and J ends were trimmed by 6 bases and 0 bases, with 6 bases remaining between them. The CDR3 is CAIRHSSGNTIYF. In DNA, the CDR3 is TGTGCCATCAGGCATAGCTCTGGAAACACCATATATTTT.

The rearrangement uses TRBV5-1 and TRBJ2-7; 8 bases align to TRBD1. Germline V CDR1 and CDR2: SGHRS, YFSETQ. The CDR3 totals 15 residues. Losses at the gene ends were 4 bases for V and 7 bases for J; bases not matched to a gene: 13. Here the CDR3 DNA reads TGCGCCAGCAGCGCCGGACAGGGTCCTCTCCGGGAGCAGTACTTC. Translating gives CASSAGQGPLREQYF. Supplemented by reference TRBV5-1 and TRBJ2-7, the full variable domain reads KAGVTQTPRYLIKTRGQQVTLSCSPISGHRSVSWYQQTPGQGLQFLFEYFSETQRNKGNFPGRFSGRQFSNSRSEMNVSTLELGDSALYLCASSAGQGPLREQYFGPGTRLTVT.

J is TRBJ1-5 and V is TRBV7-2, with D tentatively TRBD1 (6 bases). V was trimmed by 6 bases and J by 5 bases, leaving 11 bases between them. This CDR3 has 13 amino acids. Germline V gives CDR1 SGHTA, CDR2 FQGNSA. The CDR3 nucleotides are TGTGCCAGCAGTTCAGGGGCCGATCAGCCCCAGCATTTT. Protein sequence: CASSSGADQPQHF.